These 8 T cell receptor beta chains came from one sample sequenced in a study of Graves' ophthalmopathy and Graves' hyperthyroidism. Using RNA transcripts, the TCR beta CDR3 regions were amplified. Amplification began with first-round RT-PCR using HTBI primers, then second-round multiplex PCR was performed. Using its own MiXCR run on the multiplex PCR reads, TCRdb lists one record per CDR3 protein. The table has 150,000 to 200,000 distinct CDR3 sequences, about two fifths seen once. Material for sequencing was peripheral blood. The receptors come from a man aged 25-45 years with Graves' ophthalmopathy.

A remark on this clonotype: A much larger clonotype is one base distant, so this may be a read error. The CDR3 DNA follows: TGTGCCACCTCCCTAGGGTCTGGGGTCAACGTCCTGACTTTC. Protein sequence: CATSLGSGVNVLTF. The V call is TRBV15, the J call TRBJ2-6, with D hard to call. CDR3 length: 14 residues. Germline V gene data show CDR1 as LNHNV and CDR2 as YYDKDF (reference sequence).

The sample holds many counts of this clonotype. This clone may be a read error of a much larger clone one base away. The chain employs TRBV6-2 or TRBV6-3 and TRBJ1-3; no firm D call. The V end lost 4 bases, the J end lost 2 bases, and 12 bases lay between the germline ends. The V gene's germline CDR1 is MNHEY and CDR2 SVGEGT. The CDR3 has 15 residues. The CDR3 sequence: CASSSSGGAGNTIYF. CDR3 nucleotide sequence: TGTGCCAGCAGTTCCTCGGGCGGTGCTGGAAACACCATATATTTT.

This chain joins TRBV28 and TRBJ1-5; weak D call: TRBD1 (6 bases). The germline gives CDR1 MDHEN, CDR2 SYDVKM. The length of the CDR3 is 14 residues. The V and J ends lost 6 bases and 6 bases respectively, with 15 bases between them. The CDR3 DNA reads TGTGCCAGCAGACTAGGGGGGTACCGTCAGCCCCAGCATTTT. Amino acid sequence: CASRLGGYRQPQHF. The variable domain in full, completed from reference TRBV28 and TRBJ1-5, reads DVKVTQSSRYLVKRTGEKVFLECVQDMDHENMFWYRQDPGLGLRLIYFSYDVKMKEKGDIPEGYSVSREKKERFSLILESASTNQTSMYLCASRLGGYRQPQHFGDGTRLSIL.

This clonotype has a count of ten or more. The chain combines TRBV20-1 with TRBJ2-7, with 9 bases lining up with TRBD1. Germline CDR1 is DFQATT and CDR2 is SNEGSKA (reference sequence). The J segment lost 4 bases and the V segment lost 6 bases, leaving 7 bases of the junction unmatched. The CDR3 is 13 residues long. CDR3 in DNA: TGCAGTGCCGTAACAGGGGGCTATTACGAGCAGTACTTC. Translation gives CSAVTGGYYEQYF.

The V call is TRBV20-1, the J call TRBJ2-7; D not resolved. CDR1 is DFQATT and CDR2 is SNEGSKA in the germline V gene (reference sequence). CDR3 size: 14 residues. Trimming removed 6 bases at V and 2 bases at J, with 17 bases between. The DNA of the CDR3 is TGCAGTGCCCGAGGAAGGCGGCTAACCTACGAGCAGTACTTC. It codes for CSARGRRLTYEQYF.

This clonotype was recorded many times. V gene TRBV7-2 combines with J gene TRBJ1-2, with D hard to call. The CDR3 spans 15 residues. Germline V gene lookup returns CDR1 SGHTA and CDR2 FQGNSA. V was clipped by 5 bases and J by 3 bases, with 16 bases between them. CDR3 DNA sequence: TGTGCCAGCAGCCTAGGCTGGAGGAATTACTATGGCTACACCTTC. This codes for CASSLGWRNYYGYTF.

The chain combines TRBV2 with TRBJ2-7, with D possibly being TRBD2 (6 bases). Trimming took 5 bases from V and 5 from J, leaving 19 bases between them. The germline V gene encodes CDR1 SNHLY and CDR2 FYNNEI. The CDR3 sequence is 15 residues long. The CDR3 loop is CASSYGFGSPHEQYF. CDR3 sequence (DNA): TGTGCCAGCAGTTACGGGTTCGGGAGTCCCCACGAGCAGTACTTC.

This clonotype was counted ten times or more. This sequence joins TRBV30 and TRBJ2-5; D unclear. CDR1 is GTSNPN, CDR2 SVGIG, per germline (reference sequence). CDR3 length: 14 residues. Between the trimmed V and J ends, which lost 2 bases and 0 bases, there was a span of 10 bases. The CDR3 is CAWSLGPNQETQYF. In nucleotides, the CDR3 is TGTGCCTGGAGTCTAGGCCCGAACCAAGAGACCCAGTACTTC. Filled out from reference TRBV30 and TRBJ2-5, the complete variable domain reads SQTIHQWPATLVQPVGSPLSLECTVEGTSNPNLYWYRQAAGRGLQLLFYSVGIGQISSEVPQNLSASRPQDRQFILSSKKLLLSDSGFYLCAWSLGPNQETQYFGPGTRLLVL.